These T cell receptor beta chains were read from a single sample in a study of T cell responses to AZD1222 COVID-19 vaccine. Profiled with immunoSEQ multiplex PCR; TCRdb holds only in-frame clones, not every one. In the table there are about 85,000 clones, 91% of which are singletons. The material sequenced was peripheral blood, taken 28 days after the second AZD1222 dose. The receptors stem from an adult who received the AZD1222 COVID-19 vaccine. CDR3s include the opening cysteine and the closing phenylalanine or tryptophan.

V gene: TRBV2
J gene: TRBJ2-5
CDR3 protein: CASRGGGSQGETQYF

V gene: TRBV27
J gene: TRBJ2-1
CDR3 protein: CASRSIYNEQFF

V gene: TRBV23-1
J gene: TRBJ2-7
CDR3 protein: CASLIRTAYEQYF

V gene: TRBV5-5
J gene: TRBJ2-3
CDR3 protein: CASSSPSGTSTDTQYF

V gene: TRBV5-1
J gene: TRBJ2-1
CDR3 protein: CASSFGQYNEQFF

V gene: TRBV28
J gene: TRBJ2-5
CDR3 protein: CASRTSGKQETQYF

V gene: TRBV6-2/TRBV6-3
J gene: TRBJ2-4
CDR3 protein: CASTPAGQVVKNIQYF

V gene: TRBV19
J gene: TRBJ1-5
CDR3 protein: CASSIISGYQPQHF

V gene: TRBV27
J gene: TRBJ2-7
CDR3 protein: CASSNWDRATEQYF

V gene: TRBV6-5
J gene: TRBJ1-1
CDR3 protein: CASSLSQGFEAFF

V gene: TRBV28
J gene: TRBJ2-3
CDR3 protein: CASSKQGSTDTQYF

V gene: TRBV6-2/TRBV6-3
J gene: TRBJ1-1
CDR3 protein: CASSLGTEAFF

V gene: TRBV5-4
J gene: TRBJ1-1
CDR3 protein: CASSLGGGGGNTEAFF

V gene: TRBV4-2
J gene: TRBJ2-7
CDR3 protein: CASSQEVAGVSEQYF

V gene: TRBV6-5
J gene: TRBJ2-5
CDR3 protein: CASSLSLKETQYF

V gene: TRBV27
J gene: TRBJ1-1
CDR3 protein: CAPSPPGGNTEAFF

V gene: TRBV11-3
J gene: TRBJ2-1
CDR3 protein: CASSPRSPGTNEQFF

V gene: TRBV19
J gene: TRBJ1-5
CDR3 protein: CASRGGVRQPQHF

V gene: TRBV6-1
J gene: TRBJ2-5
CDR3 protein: CASSWREARETQYF